Each of the 29 T cell receptor beta chains below was sequenced from the same sample in a study of T cell responses to AZD1222 COVID-19 vaccine. The repertoire was sequenced with immunoSEQ multiplex PCR; TCRdb's copy has only in-frame clones and lacks some. The table has 95,000 to 110,000 clones, 87% seen once. The specimen was peripheral blood, collected 28 days after the second AZD1222 dose. These receptors came from an adult who received the AZD1222 COVID-19 vaccine.

This chain uses TRBV5-1 with TRBJ1-1, with 9 bases identical to TRBD1. The CDR3 length is 14 residues. The ends lost 2 bases at V and 5 bases at J; junction bases unmatched: 4. The germline gives CDR1 SGHRS, CDR2 YFSETQ. The CDR3 nucleotides read TGCGCCAGCAGCTTCGGACAGGGGAGAACTGAAGCTTTCTTT. This encodes CASSFGQGRTEAFF.

The V and J genes are TRBV21-1 and TRBJ1-5; TRBD1 is taken as the D call from the table, unchecked against the DNA. TRBV21-1 is designated a pseudogene. The length of the CDR3 is 19 residues. Here the CDR3 DNA reads TGTGCCAGCAGCAAGGTGTCGGGACAGGGATCAGAAAGCAATCAGCCCCAGCATTTT. Amino acid sequence: CASSKVSGQGSESNQPQHF.

CDR3 amino acids: CASSYGRGRNTGELFF. CDR3 DNA sequence: TGTGCCAGCAGTTACGGGAGGGGGCGGAACACCGGGGAGCTGTTTTTT. V and J are TRBV6-5 and TRBJ2-2; perhaps D is TRBD1 or TRBD2 (7 bases each). Germline V gene data show CDR1 as MNHEY and CDR2 as SVGAGI. CDR3 size: 16 residues. Trimming cost V 2 bases and J 1 base, with 11 bases left between them.

The chain links TRBV6-2 or TRBV6-3 to TRBJ2-6; D remains unclear. V shed 5 bases and J shed 6 bases, with 11 bases lying between them. The CDR3 is 14 amino acids. Germline V lookup: CDR1 MNHEY, CDR2 SVGEGT. The CDR3 is CASSMGLEANVLTF. Here the CDR3 DNA reads TGTGCCAGCAGTATGGGTTTAGAGGCCAACGTCCTGACTTTC.

The V and J genes are TRBV28 and TRBJ1-1; TRBD1 is a possible D gene (5 bases). CDR1 is MDHEN and CDR2 is SYDVKM in the germline V gene. This CDR3 spans 12 amino acids. V was cut by 4 bases and J by 4 bases, with 7 bases left in between. This CDR3 is CASSYGGTEAFF. CDR3 nucleotides: TGTGCCAGCAGTTATGGGGGCACTGAAGCTTTCTTT.

This clone has a single count. V and J are TRBV11-2 and TRBJ2-7, with 13 nucleotides matching TRBD2. Per germline, CDR1 SGHAT and CDR2 FQNNGV. This CDR3 has 16 residues. V was pared by 3 bases and J by 5 bases, with 7 bases of the junction left unmatched. CDR3 sequence reads: CASSFSAGLAGDEQYF. The CDR3 coding sequence is TGTGCCAGCAGCTTTTCTGCCGGACTAGCGGGGGACGAGCAGTACTTC. Filled out from reference TRBV11-2 and TRBJ2-7, the complete variable domain reads EAGVAQSPRYKIIEKRQSVAFWCNPISGHATLYWYQQILGQGPKLLIQFQNNGVVDDSQLPKDRFSAERLKGVDSTLKIQPAKLEDSAVYLCASSFSAGLAGDEQYFGPGTRLTVT.

This sequence joins TRBV7-9 and TRBJ2-7, with 7 bases that match TRBD1. With V trimmed by 5 bases and J by 2 bases, 6 bases remained unmatched. Germline V CDR1 and CDR2: SEHNR, FQNEAQ (reference sequence). The CDR3 is 14 residues long. CDR3 loop: CASSPDRWPYEQYF. The CDR3 bases are TGTGCCAGCAGCCCGGACAGGTGGCCCTACGAGCAGTACTTC.

The chain uses TRBV5-1 and TRBJ2-1, with 10 nucleotides matching TRBD1. V was clipped by 0 bases and J by 11 bases; unmatched bases: 11. CDR1 is SGHRS, CDR2 YFSETQ, per germline. CDR3 length: 16 residues. The DNA for the CDR3 is TGCGCCAGCAGCTTGGCTGGAAGGGACAGGGGCTCGAAGCAGTTCTTC. Translated, it gives CASSLAGRDRGSKQFF.

The chain employs TRBV30 and TRBJ2-7; possibly TRBD1 for D (6 bases). Germline V gene data show CDR1 as GTSNPN and CDR2 as SVGIG (reference sequence). Trimming removed 4 bases at V and 3 bases at J, with 10 bases between. This CDR3 region has 12 residues. CDR3 bases: TGTGCCTGGATTAAACAGGGCTACGAGCAGTACTTC. It encodes CAWIKQGYEQYF.

The gene calls are TRBV12-5 and TRBJ1-5; TRBD1 matches at 8 bases. The V gene's germline CDR1 is LGHNT and CDR2 FRNRAP. V trimming: 6 bases; J trimming: 9 bases; junction bases outside the gene matches: 7. This CDR3 comprises 13 residues. This chain's CDR3 is CASGGTGPGPQHF. The CDR3 bases are TGTGCTAGTGGAGGGACAGGCCCCGGGCCCCAGCATTTT.

The genes are TRBV13 and TRBJ1-4, with D perhaps matching TRBD1 (6 bases). Germline V CDR1 and CDR2: PRHDT, FYEKMQ (reference sequence). With 0 bases removed from V and 6 bases from J, the gap between germline ends came to 17 bases. The CDR3 totals 17 residues. CDR3 DNA: TGTGCCAGCAGCTTAGGCCCGGGGGGCAGGGTTGATGAAAAACTGTTTTTT. The encoded protein is CASSLGPGGRVDEKLFF.

Remarks on this clone: One end of the junction varies from germline; a read error may be responsible. V is TRBV7-8 and J is TRBJ2-7; 15 positions match TRBD2. CDR3 length equals 14 residues. The germline CDR1 and CDR2 sequences are SGHVS and FQNEAQ. The CDR3, as DNA: TGTGCCAGCAGCCTGAGGACTAGCGGGGGGGTCCCTCACTTC. This sequence encodes CASSLRTSGGVPHF.

The genes are TRBV10-2 and TRBJ1-2, with D perhaps TRBD1 (5 bases). CDR3 length: 15 residues. Germline values: CDR1 WSHSY, CDR2 SAAADI. V dropped 4 bases and J dropped 6 bases, with 18 bases sitting between them. The CDR3 here is CASSGETNGADGYTF. The CDR3 region has the DNA TGCGCCAGCAGTGGCGAAACTAACGGGGCCGATGGCTACACCTTC.

This clone occurred once. V and J are TRBV28 and TRBJ2-3, with 7 bases identical to TRBD1. This CDR3 is built from 15 residues. Germline V CDR1 and CDR2: MDHEN, SYDVKM. The J segment lost 1 base and the V segment lost 3 bases, leaving 4 bases of the junction unmatched. The CDR3 sequence: CASSFTGQGTDTQYF. The CDR3 bases are TGTGCCAGCAGTTTCACAGGACAGGGCACAGATACGCAGTATTTT.

The V gene is TRBV14, the J gene TRBJ2-4, with TRBD1 matching over 12 bases. Trimming removed 4 bases from V and 6 bases from J; junction bases left unmatched: 10. The germline CDR1 and CDR2 sequences are SGHDN and FVKESK. The CDR3 length is 17 residues. The CDR3 coding sequence is TGTGCCAGCAGCCCCGGGACAGGGGGCTTTGCGGGAAACATTCAGTACTTC. It codes for CASSPGTGGFAGNIQYF.

This rearrangement joins TRBV3-1 (or the pseudogene TRBV3-2) to TRBJ1-5; D is possibly TRBD1 (6 bases). V shed 1 base and J shed 3 bases, with 10 bases lying between them. CDR1 LGHDT and CDR2 YNNKEL come from the germline V gene (reference sequence). This CDR3 comprises 15 residues. The CDR3 nucleotides read TGTGCCAGCAGCCAAGTCCCGGGGGCCAATCAGCCCCAGCATTTT. It encodes CASSQVPGANQPQHF.

The chain has TRBV6-1 and TRBJ1-3; tentative D call: TRBD1 (5 bases). V was pared by 4 bases and J by 0 bases, with 13 bases between. CDR1 and CDR2 (germline): MNHNS, SASEGT. The CDR3 is 16 amino acids. The CDR3 DNA reads TGTGCCAGCAGTGGGGGGACGCACGGCTCTGGAAACACCATATATTTT. Amino acids: CASSGGTHGSGNTIYF.

The CDR3 region is CASSSRGQSYGYTF. The DNA for the CDR3 is TGTGCCAGCAGCTCTCGGGGCCAATCATATGGCTACACCTTC. This sequence joins TRBV7-8 and TRBJ1-2, with TRBD1 as a possible D gene (5 bases). This CDR3 has 14 residues. Germline CDR1 reads SGHVS; CDR2 reads FQNEAQ. V lost 4 bases to trimming and J lost 5 bases, with 14 bases between them.

The count of this clone is one. V usage is TRBV5-1 and J usage is TRBJ1-3; tentative D call: TRBD1 (5 bases). The V end lost 2 bases, the J end lost 0 bases, and 12 bases lay between the germline ends. CDR1 is SGHRS and CDR2 is YFSETQ in the germline V gene. The CDR3 totals 16 residues. CDR3 loop: CASSLRTTNSGNTIYF. In DNA form, the CDR3 reads TGCGCCAGCAGCTTAAGGACAACCAACTCTGGAAACACCATATATTTT.

This clone was seen more than once but under ten times. The rearrangement uses TRBV28 and TRBJ1-1; D gene unclear. The CDR3 totals 15 residues. V dropped 5 bases and J dropped 5 bases, with 18 bases sitting between them. The germline CDR1 and CDR2 sequences are MDHEN and SYDVKM. CDR3 protein: CASSLPVIGRTEAFF. CDR3 bases: TGTGCCAGCAGTCTTCCGGTGATTGGGAGAACTGAAGCTTTCTTT.

V and J are TRBV19 and TRBJ1-1; D is unclear. The length of the CDR3 is 14 residues. Trimming removed 2 bases from V and 4 bases from J, with 11 bases in between. Germline CDR1 reads LNHDA; CDR2 reads SQIVND (reference sequence). This chain's CDR3 is CASSIPPMGTEAFF. CDR3 DNA sequence: TGTGCCAGTAGTATACCCCCCATGGGCACTGAAGCTTTCTTT.

The rearrangement links TRBV28 to TRBJ1-3; D is perhaps TRBD1 (5 bases). Trimming cost V 5 bases and J 3 bases, with 14 bases left between them. CDR1 and CDR2 from the germline V gene are MDHEN and SYDVKM. This CDR3 comprises 15 residues. The CDR3, as DNA: TGTGCCAGCAGTCAGACAGCACTCCATGGAAACACCATATATTTT. Translating it yields CASSQTALHGNTIYF.

The chain carries TRBV29-1 and TRBJ2-1; a weak D match, TRBD1 (5 bases). The V end was cut by 4 bases, the J end by 7 bases, with 8 bases between. CDR3 length: 11 residues. Germline lookup yields CDR1 SQVTM and CDR2 ANQGSEA. The CDR3 here is CSVGSGNEQFF. CDR3 sequence (DNA): TGCAGCGTTGGGTCAGGGAATGAGCAGTTCTTC.

The chain carries TRBV27 and TRBJ1-2; D is perhaps TRBD1 (6 bases). Looked up from germline, CDR1 is MNHEY and CDR2 is SMNVEV (reference sequence). V was cut by 5 bases and J by 2 bases, with 12 bases left in between. The CDR3 is 14 amino acids. The CDR3 is CASSPGRGNYGYTF. The CDR3 DNA is TGTGCCAGCAGTCCGGGGAGGGGGAACTATGGCTACACCTTC.

The chain combines TRBV6-5 with TRBJ1-5; D is undetermined. The CDR3 is 15 residues long. Trimming left V 4 bases short and J 1 base short, with 11 bases between. Germline values: CDR1 MNHEY, CDR2 SVGAGI. The CDR3 is CASSFSGGSNQPQHF. The CDR3 DNA sequence: TGTGCCAGCAGTTTCTCAGGAGGCAGCAATCAGCCCCAGCATTTT.

The chain uses TRBV18 and TRBJ2-2; TRBD1 matches at 7 bases. Germline CDR1 and CDR2: KGHSH and LQKENI. V shed 4 bases, J shed 0 bases, and the junction held 5 bases outside the gene matches. The CDR3 sequence is 16 residues long. The CDR3 sequence is CASSRDSFANTGELFF. Here the CDR3 DNA reads TGTGCCAGCTCACGGGACAGTTTCGCGAACACCGGGGAGCTGTTTTTT.

The rearrangement links TRBV6-5 to TRBJ1-3, with D unclear. The CDR3 runs to 16 residues. With 2 bases removed from V and 0 bases from J, the gap between germline ends came to 11 bases. CDR1 and CDR2 from the germline V gene are MNHEY and SVGAGI. The chain's CDR3 is CASSYVTYPSGNTIYF. CDR3 nucleotide sequence: TGTGCCAGCAGTTACGTGACGTACCCCTCTGGAAACACCATATATTTT.

The rearrangement links TRBV3-1 (or the pseudogene TRBV3-2) to TRBJ1-1; D remains ambiguous. Trimming shortened V by 0 bases and J by 4 bases, and 9 bases separated the two germline ends. This CDR3 has 14 residues. Germline V gene data show CDR1 as LGHDT and CDR2 as YNNKEL (reference sequence). The CDR3 loop reads CASSQDSGFTEAFF. The CDR3 DNA reads as TGTGCCAGCAGCCAAGATTCGGGGTTCACTGAAGCTTTCTTT.

The rearrangement uses TRBV5-6 and TRBJ2-7; 7 bases align to TRBD1. The CDR3 is made up of 16 amino acids. J lost 1 base, V lost 4 bases, and 11 bases had no gene match. Germline V lookup: CDR1 SGHDT, CDR2 YYEEEE. CDR3 sequence: CASSQGTDRRSYEQYF. CDR3 sequence (DNA): TGTGCCAGCAGCCAAGGGACAGACCGGAGGTCCTACGAGCAGTACTTC. Full variable domain (outside the CDR3, taken from reference TRBV5-6 and TRBJ2-7): DAGVTQSPTHLIKTRGQQVTLRCSPKSGHDTVSWYQQALGQGPQFIFQYYEEEERQRGNFPDRFSGHQFPNYSSELNVNALLLGDSALYLCASSQGTDRRSYEQYFGPGTRLTVT.